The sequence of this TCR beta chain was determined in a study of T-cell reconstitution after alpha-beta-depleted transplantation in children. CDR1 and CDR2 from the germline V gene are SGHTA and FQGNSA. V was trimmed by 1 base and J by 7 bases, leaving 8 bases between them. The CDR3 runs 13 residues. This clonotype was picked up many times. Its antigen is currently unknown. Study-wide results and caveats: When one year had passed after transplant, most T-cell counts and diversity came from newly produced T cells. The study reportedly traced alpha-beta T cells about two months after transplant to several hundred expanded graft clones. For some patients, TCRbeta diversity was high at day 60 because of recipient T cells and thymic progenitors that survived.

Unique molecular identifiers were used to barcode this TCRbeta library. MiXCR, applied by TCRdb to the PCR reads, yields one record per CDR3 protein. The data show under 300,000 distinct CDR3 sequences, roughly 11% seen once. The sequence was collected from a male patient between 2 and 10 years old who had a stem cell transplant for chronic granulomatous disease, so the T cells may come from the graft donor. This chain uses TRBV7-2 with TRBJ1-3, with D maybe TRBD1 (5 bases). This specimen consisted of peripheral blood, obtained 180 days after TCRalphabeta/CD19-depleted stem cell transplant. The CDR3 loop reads CASSLGRANTIYF. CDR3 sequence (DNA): TGTGCCAGCAGCTTAGGCAGGGCTAACACCATATATTTT.